These 21 T cell receptor beta chains were all obtained from the same sample, sequenced in a study of blood T cell repertoires in COVID-19. Profiling relied on immunoSEQ multiplex PCR, and the TCRdb table lists in-frame clones only, not all of them. The sample lists 350,000 to 400,000 clones; about 87% were seen once. Input material: PBMCs or T cells enriched from blood (not recorded which). These receptors originate from a man aged 40-50 years in a cohort exposed to, infected with or recovered from COVID-19 (not recorded which).

The V gene is TRBV3-1 (or the pseudogene TRBV3-2), the J gene TRBJ2-3; 10 bases are a match to TRBD2. Germline trimming cut 4 bases from V and 3 bases from J; bases unmatched to any gene: 13. Germline-derived CDR1 and CDR2 are LGHDT and YNNKEL (reference sequence). The CDR3 is 18 amino acids. The CDR3 sequence: CASSRRTPSGSRTDTQYF. The CDR3 region has the DNA TGTGCCAGCAGCCGGCGGACCCCTAGCGGGAGCCGGACAGATACGCAGTATTTT.

The chain employs TRBV28 and TRBJ2-6; a weak D match, TRBD1 (6 bases). CDR3 size: 16 residues. The ends were cut back, 1 base at V and 4 bases at J, with 11 bases in the middle. Germline CDR1 MDHEN, CDR2 SYDVKM. The CDR3 DNA sequence: TGTGCCAGCAGTTTATTCAGGGGATCCGGGGCCAACGTCCTGACTTTC. Residues: CASSLFRGSGANVLTF.

The count of this clone is one. This chain joins TRBV7-2 and TRBJ1-1; 9 bases agree with TRBD1. The germline V gene encodes CDR1 SGHTA and CDR2 FQGNSA. The ends lost 5 bases at V and 5 bases at J; junction bases unmatched: 9. The CDR3 is 15 amino acids. In DNA, the CDR3 is TGTGCCAGCAGCACGGACAGGGGATCTTGGACTGAAGCTTTCTTT. It codes for CASSTDRGSWTEAFF.

The chain links TRBV28 to TRBJ1-3; possible D gene TRBD1, 6 bases. CDR3 size: 15 residues. V dropped 8 bases and J dropped 2 bases, with 16 bases sitting between them. The germline V gene encodes CDR1 MDHEN and CDR2 SYDVKM. This CDR3 is CASQTGTIPGNTIYF. CDR3 nucleotide sequence: TGTGCCAGCCAAACCGGGACAATCCCTGGAAACACCATATATTTT.

This clone was counted a single time. The chain couples TRBV3-1 (or the pseudogene TRBV3-2) to TRBJ2-2; TRBD1 agrees at 8 bases. The CDR3 sequence is 13 residues long. V was pared by 10 bases and J by 1 base, with 2 bases of the junction left unmatched. CDR1 is LGHDT, CDR2 YNNKEL, per germline (reference sequence). CDR3 in amino acids: CATGGWNTGELFF. CDR3 DNA: TGTGCCACAGGGGGCTGGAACACCGGGGAGCTGTTTTTT.

V usage is TRBV2 and J usage is TRBJ2-1; D might be TRBD2 (5 bases). The length of the CDR3 is 14 residues. V dropped 6 bases and J dropped 7 bases, with 16 bases sitting between them. Germline V CDR1 and CDR2: SNHLY, FYNNEI. The CDR3 loop is CASRGFRPGNEQFF. The CDR3 nucleotides are TGTGCCAGCAGGGGGTTTCGTCCGGGGAATGAGCAGTTCTTC.

The chain links TRBV18 to TRBJ2-1, with 7 nucleotides matching TRBD1. Germline V lookup: CDR1 KGHSH, CDR2 LQKENI. The ends lost 6 bases at V and 0 bases at J; junction bases unmatched: 5. This CDR3 is built from 15 residues. CDR3 in DNA: TGTGCCAGCTCGCCCCGGGACAGCTCCTACAATGAGCAGTTCTTC. It encodes CASSPRDSSYNEQFF.

The chain joins TRBV7-9 to TRBJ2-2; D perhaps matches TRBD2 (6 bases). This CDR3 has 14 amino acids. Germline lookup yields CDR1 SEHNR and CDR2 FQNEAQ (reference sequence). The germline V and J ends were trimmed by 2 bases and 7 bases, with 11 bases remaining between them. This chain's CDR3 is CASSLREMGGELFF. As DNA, the CDR3 is TGTGCCAGCAGCTTACGGGAGATGGGCGGGGAGCTGTTTTTT.

The chain links TRBV28 to TRBJ2-7; TRBD1 is a possible D gene (6 bases). Germline V gives CDR1 MDHEN, CDR2 SYDVKM. This CDR3 spans 14 amino acids. V was pared by 5 bases and J by 3 bases, with 14 bases between. CDR3 amino acids: CASSPPGDGYEQYF. The DNA for the CDR3 is TGTGCCAGCAGTCCCCCAGGGGACGGCTACGAGCAGTACTTC.

The rearrangement joins TRBV6-5 to TRBJ1-3; TRBD1 might be the D (6 bases). Germline V gene sequence: CDR1 MNHEY, CDR2 SVGAGI. Trimming removed 6 bases at V and 0 bases at J, with 12 bases between. The CDR3 extends over 15 amino acids. CDR3 residues: CASSPGTLSGNTIYF. CDR3 nucleotides: TGTGCCAGCAGCCCCGGGACACTCTCTGGAAACACCATATATTTT.

The rearrangement links TRBV20-1 to TRBJ1-2; no reliable D call. The germline V gene encodes CDR1 DFQATT and CDR2 SNEGSKA (reference sequence). Between the trimmed V and J ends, which lost 3 bases and 3 bases, there was a span of 5 bases. The CDR3 totals 11 residues. DNA for the CDR3: TGCAGTGCTAGTTATGACTATGGCTACACCTTC. Translating gives CSASYDYGYTF.

The chain links TRBV6-1 to TRBJ1-1; 7 positions match TRBD1. The CDR3 is 14 amino acids. Losses at the gene ends were 1 base for V and 7 bases for J; bases not matched to a gene: 6. Germline V gene lookup returns CDR1 MNHNS and CDR2 SASEGT. CDR3 DNA sequence: TGTGCCAGCAGTGAAGAAGGGACAGTCGTTGAAGCTTTCTTT. Protein: CASSEEGTVVEAFF.

There are a few counts of this clone. The chain recombines TRBV5-1 with TRBJ2-1; 10 bases fit TRBD2. The CDR3 consists of 18 residues. From germline, CDR1 is SGHRS and CDR2 YFSETQ. J was trimmed by 2 bases and V by 0 bases; bases with no gene match: 8. CDR3 protein: CASSLGLASGSPYNEQFF. The CDR3 DNA follows: TGCGCCAGCAGCTTGGGATTAGCTAGCGGGAGCCCCTACAATGAGCAGTTCTTC. Complete variable domain (other parts from reference TRBV5-1 and TRBJ2-1): KAGVTQTPRYLIKTRGQQVTLSCSPISGHRSVSWYQQTPGQGLQFLFEYFSETQRNKGNFPGRFSGRQFSNSRSEMNVSTLELGDSALYLCASSLGLASGSPYNEQFFGPGTRLTVL.

The chain is built from TRBV15 and TRBJ2-1, with 10 bases fitting TRBD2. The CDR3 has 16 amino acids. J gave up 6 bases and V 0 bases, and 5 bases lay outside the gene matches. Germline lookup yields CDR1 LNHNV and CDR2 YYDKDF (reference sequence). CDR3 in amino acids: CATSRDRASGSNEQFF. DNA for the CDR3: TGTGCCACCAGCAGAGATCGCGCTAGCGGGAGCAATGAGCAGTTCTTC.

The chain uses TRBV6-2 or TRBV6-3 and TRBJ2-3; TRBD2 might be the D (6 bases). Germline V gene data show CDR1 as MNHEY and CDR2 as SVGEGT. Trimming took off 0 bases at V and 6 bases at J, with 19 bases between the two ends. This CDR3 has 17 amino acids. CDR3 sequence: CASSYSLEIWGEDTQYF. The CDR3 DNA sequence: TGTGCCAGCAGTTACTCCCTAGAAATATGGGGGGAGGATACGCAGTATTTT.

This clone showed up just a few times. V is TRBV5-6 and J is TRBJ2-1, with TRBD1 identical over 8 bases. The CDR3 contains 14 residues. The germline V gene encodes CDR1 SGHDT and CDR2 YYEEEE. V dropped 2 bases and J dropped 6; count of bases not matched to a gene: 4. In nucleotides, the CDR3 is TGTGCCAGCAGCTTACGGACAGGGCCCAATGAGCAGTTCTTC. Amino acids: CASSLRTGPNEQFF.

A note on this clone: One end of the junction does not line up with germline, which may come from a read error. J is TRBJ1-2 and V is TRBV9; 8 bases are shared with TRBD1. The CDR3 runs 14 residues. CDR1 and CDR2 (germline): SGDLS, YYNGEE. The CDR3 sequence: CASSPTNRGSGHTF. The CDR3, as DNA: TGTGCCAGCAGCCCGACTAACAGGGGGTCTGGCCACACCTTC.

This clone was seen once. The V and J genes are TRBV3-1 (or the pseudogene TRBV3-2) and TRBJ2-5; tentative D call: TRBD2 (6 bases). The CDR3 is made up of 15 amino acids. The V gene's germline CDR1 is LGHDT and CDR2 YNNKEL (reference sequence). Between the trimmed V and J ends, which lost 1 base and 3 bases, there was a span of 12 bases. Written as DNA, the CDR3 is TGTGCCAGCAGCCAAGGTCTGGGGGGAAAAGAGACCCAGTACTTC. The encoded protein is CASSQGLGGKETQYF.

The chain uses TRBV18 and TRBJ2-1; D tentatively fits TRBD1 or TRBD2 (7 bases each). The CDR3 has 15 residues. CDR1 is KGHSH, CDR2 LQKENI, per germline. V was pared by 6 bases and J by 4 bases, with 16 bases between. The CDR3 loop is CASSPAGTAYNEQFF. In nucleotides, the CDR3 is TGTGCCAGCTCCCCAGCGGGGACAGCTTACAATGAGCAGTTCTTC.

The rearrangement joins TRBV19 to TRBJ2-1; TRBD2 matches 11 bases. Germline-derived CDR1 and CDR2 are LNHDA and SQIVND (reference sequence). CDR3 length: 18 amino acids. Trimming took 1 base from V and 2 from J; bases not matched to a gene: 7. Here the CDR3 reads CASSIGGSGRGTYNEQFF. The CDR3 region has the DNA TGTGCCAGTAGTATAGGAGGTAGCGGGAGGGGAACCTACAATGAGCAGTTCTTC.

J is TRBJ2-7 and V is TRBV27; 10 nucleotides line up with TRBD2. V lost 4 bases to trimming and J lost 3 bases; unmatched junction nucleotides: 6. The CDR3 is 15 residues long. The germline CDR1 and CDR2 sequences are MNHEY and SMNVEV (reference sequence). The DNA for the CDR3 is TGTGCCAGCAGTTCTGGTAGCGGGAGGTACTACGAGCAGTACTTC. Amino acid sequence: CASSSGSGRYYEQYF.